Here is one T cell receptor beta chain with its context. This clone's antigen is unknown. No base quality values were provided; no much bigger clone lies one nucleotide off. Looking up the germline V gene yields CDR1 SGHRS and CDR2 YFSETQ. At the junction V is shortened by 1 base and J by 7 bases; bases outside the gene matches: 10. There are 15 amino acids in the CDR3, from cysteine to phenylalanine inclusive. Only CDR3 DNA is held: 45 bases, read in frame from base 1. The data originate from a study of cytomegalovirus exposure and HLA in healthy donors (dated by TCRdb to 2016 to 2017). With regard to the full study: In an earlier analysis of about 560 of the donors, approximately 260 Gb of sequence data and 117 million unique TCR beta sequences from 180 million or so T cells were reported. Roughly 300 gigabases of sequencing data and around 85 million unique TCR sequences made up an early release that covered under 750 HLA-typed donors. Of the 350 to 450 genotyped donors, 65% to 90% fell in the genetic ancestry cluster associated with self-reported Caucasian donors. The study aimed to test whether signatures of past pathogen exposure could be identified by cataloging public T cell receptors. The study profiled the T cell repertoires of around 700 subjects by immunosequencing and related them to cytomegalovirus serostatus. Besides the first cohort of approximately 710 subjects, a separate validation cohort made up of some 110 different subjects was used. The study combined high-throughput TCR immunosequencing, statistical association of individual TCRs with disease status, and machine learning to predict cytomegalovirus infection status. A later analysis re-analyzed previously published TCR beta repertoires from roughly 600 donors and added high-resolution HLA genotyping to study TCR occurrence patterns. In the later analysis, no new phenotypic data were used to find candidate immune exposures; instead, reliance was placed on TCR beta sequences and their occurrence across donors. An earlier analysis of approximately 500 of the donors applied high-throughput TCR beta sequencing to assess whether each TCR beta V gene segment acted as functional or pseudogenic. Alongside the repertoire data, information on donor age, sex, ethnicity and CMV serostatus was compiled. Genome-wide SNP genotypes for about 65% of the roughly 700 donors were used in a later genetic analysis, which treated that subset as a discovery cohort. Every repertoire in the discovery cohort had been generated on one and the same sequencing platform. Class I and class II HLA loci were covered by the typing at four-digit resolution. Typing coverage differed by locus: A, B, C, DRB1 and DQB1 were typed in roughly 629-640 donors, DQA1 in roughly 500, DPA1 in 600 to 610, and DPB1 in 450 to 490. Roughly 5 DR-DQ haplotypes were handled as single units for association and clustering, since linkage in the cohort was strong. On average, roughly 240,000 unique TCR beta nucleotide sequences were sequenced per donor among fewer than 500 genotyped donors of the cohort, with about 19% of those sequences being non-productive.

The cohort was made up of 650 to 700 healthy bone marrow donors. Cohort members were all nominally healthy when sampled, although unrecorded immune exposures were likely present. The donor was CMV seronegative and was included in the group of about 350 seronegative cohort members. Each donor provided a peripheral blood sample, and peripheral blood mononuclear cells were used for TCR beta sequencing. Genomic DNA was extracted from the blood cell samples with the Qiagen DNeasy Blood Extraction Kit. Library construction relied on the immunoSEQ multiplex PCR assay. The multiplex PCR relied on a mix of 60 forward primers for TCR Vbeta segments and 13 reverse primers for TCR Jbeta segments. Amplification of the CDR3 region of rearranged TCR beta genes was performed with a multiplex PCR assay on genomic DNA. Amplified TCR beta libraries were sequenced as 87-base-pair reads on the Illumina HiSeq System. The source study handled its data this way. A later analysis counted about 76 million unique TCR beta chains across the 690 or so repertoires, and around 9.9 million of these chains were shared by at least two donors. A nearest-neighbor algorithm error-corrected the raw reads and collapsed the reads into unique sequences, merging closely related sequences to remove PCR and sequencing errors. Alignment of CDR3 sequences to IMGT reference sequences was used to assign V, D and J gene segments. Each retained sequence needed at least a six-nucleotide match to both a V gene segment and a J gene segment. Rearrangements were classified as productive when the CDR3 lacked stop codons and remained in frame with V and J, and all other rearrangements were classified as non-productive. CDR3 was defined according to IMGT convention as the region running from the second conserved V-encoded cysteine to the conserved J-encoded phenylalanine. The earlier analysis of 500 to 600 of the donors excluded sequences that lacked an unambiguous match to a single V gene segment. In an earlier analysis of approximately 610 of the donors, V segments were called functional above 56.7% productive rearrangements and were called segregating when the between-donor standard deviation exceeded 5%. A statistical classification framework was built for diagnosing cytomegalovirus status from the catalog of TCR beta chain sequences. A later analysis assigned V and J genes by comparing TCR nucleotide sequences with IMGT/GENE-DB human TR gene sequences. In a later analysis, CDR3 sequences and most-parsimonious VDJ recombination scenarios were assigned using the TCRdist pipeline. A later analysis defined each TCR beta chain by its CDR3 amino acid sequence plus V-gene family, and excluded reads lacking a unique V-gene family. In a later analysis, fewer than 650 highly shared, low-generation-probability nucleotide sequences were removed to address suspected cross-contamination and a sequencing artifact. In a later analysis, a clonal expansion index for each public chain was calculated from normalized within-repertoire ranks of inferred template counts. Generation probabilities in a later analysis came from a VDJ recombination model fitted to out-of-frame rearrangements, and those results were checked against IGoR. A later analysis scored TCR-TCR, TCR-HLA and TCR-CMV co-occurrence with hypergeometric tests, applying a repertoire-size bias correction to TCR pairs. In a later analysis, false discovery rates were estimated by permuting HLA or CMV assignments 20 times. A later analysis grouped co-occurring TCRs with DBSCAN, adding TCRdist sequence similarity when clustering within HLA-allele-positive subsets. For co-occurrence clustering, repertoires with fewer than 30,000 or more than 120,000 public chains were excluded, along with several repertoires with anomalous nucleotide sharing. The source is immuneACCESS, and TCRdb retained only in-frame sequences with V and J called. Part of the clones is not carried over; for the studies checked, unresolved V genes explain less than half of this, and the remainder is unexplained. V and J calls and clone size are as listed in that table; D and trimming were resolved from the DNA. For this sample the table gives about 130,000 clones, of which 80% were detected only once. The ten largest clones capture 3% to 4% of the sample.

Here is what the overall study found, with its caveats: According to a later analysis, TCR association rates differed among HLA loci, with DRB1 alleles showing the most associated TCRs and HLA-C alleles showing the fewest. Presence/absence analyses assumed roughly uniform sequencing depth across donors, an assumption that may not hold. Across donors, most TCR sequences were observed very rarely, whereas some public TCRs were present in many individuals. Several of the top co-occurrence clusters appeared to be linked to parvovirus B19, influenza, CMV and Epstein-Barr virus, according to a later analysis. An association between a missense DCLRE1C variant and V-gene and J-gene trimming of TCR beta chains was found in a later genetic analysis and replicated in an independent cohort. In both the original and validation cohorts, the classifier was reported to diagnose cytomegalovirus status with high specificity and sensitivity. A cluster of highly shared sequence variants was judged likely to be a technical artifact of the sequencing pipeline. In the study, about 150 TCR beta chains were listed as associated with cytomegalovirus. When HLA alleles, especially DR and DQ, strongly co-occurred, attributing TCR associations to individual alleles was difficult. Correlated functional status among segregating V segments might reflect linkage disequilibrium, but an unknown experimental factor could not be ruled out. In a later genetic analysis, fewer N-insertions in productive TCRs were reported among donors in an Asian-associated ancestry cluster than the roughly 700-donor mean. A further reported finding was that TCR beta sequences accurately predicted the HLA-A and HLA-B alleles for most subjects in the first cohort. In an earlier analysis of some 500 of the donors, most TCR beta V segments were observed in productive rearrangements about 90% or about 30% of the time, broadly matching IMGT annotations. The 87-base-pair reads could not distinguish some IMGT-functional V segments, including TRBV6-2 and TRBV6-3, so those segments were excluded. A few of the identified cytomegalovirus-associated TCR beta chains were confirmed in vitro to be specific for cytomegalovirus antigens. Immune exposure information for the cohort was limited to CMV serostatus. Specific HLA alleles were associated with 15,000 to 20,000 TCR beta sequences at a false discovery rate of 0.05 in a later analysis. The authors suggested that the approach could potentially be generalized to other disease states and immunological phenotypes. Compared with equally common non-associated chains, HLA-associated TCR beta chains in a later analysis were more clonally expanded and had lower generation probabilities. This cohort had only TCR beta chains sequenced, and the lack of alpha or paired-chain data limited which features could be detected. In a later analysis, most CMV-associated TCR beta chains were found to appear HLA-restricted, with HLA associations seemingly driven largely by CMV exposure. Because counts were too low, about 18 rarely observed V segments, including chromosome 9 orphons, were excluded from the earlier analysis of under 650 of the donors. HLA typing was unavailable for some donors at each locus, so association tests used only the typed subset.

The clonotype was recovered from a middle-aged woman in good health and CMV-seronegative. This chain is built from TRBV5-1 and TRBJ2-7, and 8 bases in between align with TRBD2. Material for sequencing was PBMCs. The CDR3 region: CASSLTGAGGKEQYF. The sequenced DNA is TGCGCCAGCAGCTTGACCGGCGCGGGAGGTAAAGAGCAGTACTTC.